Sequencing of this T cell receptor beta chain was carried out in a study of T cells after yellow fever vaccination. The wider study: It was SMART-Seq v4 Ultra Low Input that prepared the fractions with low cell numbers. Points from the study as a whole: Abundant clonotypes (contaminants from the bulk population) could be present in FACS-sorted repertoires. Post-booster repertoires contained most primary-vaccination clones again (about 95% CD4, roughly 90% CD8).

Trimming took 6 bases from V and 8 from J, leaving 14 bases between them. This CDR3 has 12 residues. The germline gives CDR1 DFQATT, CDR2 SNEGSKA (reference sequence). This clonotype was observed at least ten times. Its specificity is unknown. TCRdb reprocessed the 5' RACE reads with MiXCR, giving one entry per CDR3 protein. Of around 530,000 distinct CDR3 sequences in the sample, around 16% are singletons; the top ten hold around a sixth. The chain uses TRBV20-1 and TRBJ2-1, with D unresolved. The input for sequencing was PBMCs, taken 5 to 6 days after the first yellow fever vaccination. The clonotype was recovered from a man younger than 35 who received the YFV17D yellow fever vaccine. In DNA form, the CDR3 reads TGCAGTGCCACGGGCCCGTTGGATGAGCAGTTCTTC. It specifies CSATGPLDEQFF.